A selection of T cell receptor beta chains follows, all from one sample in a study of cytomegalovirus exposure and HLA in healthy donors. Sequencing was performed with immunoSEQ multiplex PCR; in TCRdb, only in-frame clones are kept and a portion is missing. The table shows over 120,000 clones, with roughly 78% occurring only once. The sequencing sample was made of PBMCs. Receptors originate from a female donor in good health and CMV-seronegative. CDR3s include the opening cysteine and the closing phenylalanine or tryptophan. D genes are given only for firm matches. Clone size appears in some rows only: once, few, many, or a class for an expanded clone.

j_gene: TRBJ1-2; abundance: -; d_gene: -; v_gene: TRBV19; len: 14; CDR3nt: TGTGCCAGTAGTAACAATACAGGGACGAGGGGCTACACCTTC; CDR3aa: CASSNNTGTRGYTF
j_gene: TRBJ2-2; abundance: -; d_gene: -; v_gene: TRBV2; len: 14; CDR3nt: TGTGCCAGCATTAGGAGGGGTGATCTCGGGGAGCTGTTTTTT; CDR3aa: CASIRRGDLGELFF
j_gene: TRBJ2-7; abundance: few; d_gene: -; v_gene: TRBV6-1; len: 15; CDR3nt: TGTGCCAGCAGTGAAGGGGAGGAGGGGAGCTACGAGCAGTACTTC; CDR3aa: CASSEGEEGSYEQYF
j_gene: TRBJ2-7; abundance: -; d_gene: -; v_gene: TRBV27; len: 15; CDR3nt: TGTGCCAGCAGTTCCCTTAGCTCAATATGGCGCGAGCAGTACTTC; CDR3aa: CASSSLSSIWREQYF
j_gene: TRBJ1-4; abundance: -; d_gene: -; v_gene: TRBV6-5; len: 16; CDR3nt: TGTGCCAGCAGTTATGGGACATCCCCCAGTACTGAAAAACTGTTTTTT; CDR3aa: CASSYGTSPSTEKLFF
j_gene: TRBJ2-7; abundance: few; d_gene: TRBD2; v_gene: TRBV6-5; len: 16; CDR3nt: TGTGCCAGCAGTTACTCGAAGCTAGCGGGTACCTACGAGCAGTACTTC; CDR3aa: CASSYSKLAGTYEQYF
j_gene: TRBJ1-5; abundance: once; d_gene: -; v_gene: TRBV15; len: 13; CDR3nt: TGTGCCACCAGCAGACAGGCCAAGGAGCCCCAGCATTTT; CDR3aa: CATSRQAKEPQHF
j_gene: TRBJ2-1; abundance: -; d_gene: TRBD1; v_gene: TRBV5-1; len: 14; CDR3nt: TGCGCCAGCAGCTTGGGGACAGGGAACAATGAGCAGTTCTTC; CDR3aa: CASSLGTGNNEQFF
j_gene: TRBJ2-7; abundance: -; d_gene: -; v_gene: TRBV11-2; len: 15; CDR3nt: TGTGCCAGCAGCTTAGATCAGTGGACAGCCTACGAGCAGTACTTC; CDR3aa: CASSLDQWTAYEQYF
j_gene: TRBJ2-1; abundance: -; d_gene: TRBD2; v_gene: TRBV7-9; len: 16; CDR3nt: TGTGCCAGCAGCTTATTAAACGGGGGGATATACAATGAGCAGTTCTTC; CDR3aa: CASSLLNGGIYNEQFF
j_gene: TRBJ2-1; abundance: -; d_gene: TRBD2; v_gene: TRBV4-2; len: 16; CDR3nt: TGTGCCAGCAGCCAAGATCCCGGGGGGGCCTACAATGAGCAGTTCTTC; CDR3aa: CASSQDPGGAYNEQFF
j_gene: TRBJ1-2; abundance: once; d_gene: -; v_gene: TRBV28; len: 14; CDR3nt: TGTGCCAGCAGTTTACACTCTCCCATACTAGGCTACACCTTC; CDR3aa: CASSLHSPILGYTF
j_gene: TRBJ1-1; abundance: -; d_gene: TRBD1; v_gene: TRBV5-1; len: 14; CDR3nt: TGCGCCAGCAGCCCGACAGGGGCGGCGGGTGAAGCTTTCTTT; CDR3aa: CASSPTGAAGEAFF
j_gene: TRBJ1-2; abundance: -; d_gene: -; v_gene: TRBV9; len: 15; CDR3nt: TGTGCCAGCAGCGTAGCTTCAGGGTGGTATCGCGGCTACACCTTC; CDR3aa: CASSVASGWYRGYTF
j_gene: TRBJ2-5; abundance: -; d_gene: TRBD1; v_gene: TRBV28; len: 14; CDR3nt: TGTGCCAGCAGTTTGCCGGGACAGAAAGAGACCCAGTACTTC; CDR3aa: CASSLPGQKETQYF
j_gene: TRBJ2-7; abundance: -; d_gene: -; v_gene: TRBV6-5; len: 13; CDR3nt: TGTGCCAGCGGGGAGGGGGGCCACTACGAGCAGTACTTC; CDR3aa: CASGEGGHYEQYF
j_gene: TRBJ2-1; abundance: -; d_gene: -; v_gene: TRBV5-1; len: 16; CDR3nt: TGCGCCAGCAGCAAACTTAGCGGAGGCTCCTACAATGAGCAGTTCTTC; CDR3aa: CASSKLSGGSYNEQFF